The sequence of this T cell receptor beta chain was determined in a study of blood T cell repertoires in COVID-19. Study information: Italy, Spain and the United States were the sources of the convalescent and acute COVID-19 samples.

CDR1 is LGHDT and CDR2 is YNNKEL in the germline V gene (reference sequence). With 4 bases removed from V and 2 bases from J, the gap between germline ends came to 13 bases. The length of the CDR3 is 15 residues. In the authors' methods: For nucleated cells, counts were estimated from reference gene primer amplification. Libraries were prepared by immunoSEQ multiplex PCR; TCRdb keeps only in-frame clonotypes and omits some of them. V, J and clone size reflect that table, while D and trimming were determined from the DNA. This sample has roughly 250,000 clones, with 82% found just once. The chain links TRBV3-1 (or the pseudogene TRBV3-2) to TRBJ2-3; weak D call: TRBD2 (6 bases). The clonotype originates from a woman older than 75 with active or convalescent COVID-19. The sequenced sample was peripheral blood. DNA for the CDR3: TGTGCCAGCAGCCCTGACGGACTACCCACAGATACGCAGTATTTT. This translates into CASSPDGLPTDTQYF.